This T cell receptor beta chain was sequenced during a study of T-cell reconstitution after alpha-beta-depleted transplantation in children. A TCRbeta library incorporating unique molecular identifiers was prepared. In TCRdb, the PCR reads were re-called with MiXCR into one record per CDR3 protein. The sample has about 610,000 distinct CDR3 sequences; roughly 10% are singletons. The CDR3 covers 15 residues. Germline CDR1 and CDR2: SGHAT and FQNNGV. V shed 4 bases and J shed 0 bases, with 9 bases lying between them. The chain uses TRBV11-2 and TRBJ1-4; no definite D call. The source material was PBMCs from the stem cell graft donor, sampled from the stem cell graft. This receptor was taken from a human donor who donated a stem cell graft to a child with acute myeloid leukemia. This CDR3 reads CASSSGSATNEKLFF. CDR3 nucleotide sequence: TGTGCCAGCAGCTCCGGCTCGGCAACTAATGAAAAACTGTTTTTT.